The rows below give T cell receptor beta chains drawn from one sample of a study of cytomegalovirus exposure and HLA in healthy donors. Sequenced by immunoSEQ multiplex PCR; TCRdb stores in-frame clones only, minus some. Here the sample spans some 150,000 clones, 65% to 75% being singletons. Sequenced input: PBMCs. The source is a man aged 60 to 69 in good health and CMV-seronegative. The CDR3 runs from the conserved cysteine through the conserved F or W. A D gene is named only where the DNA matches it firmly. The listing skips clone size in some rows; elsewhere it reads once, few, many or a size class.

size,V,D,J,DNA,CDR3
.,TRBV30,.,TRBJ2-5,TGTGCCTGGAGTGTGGGCGGGCCAAAAGAGACCCAGTACTTC,CAWSVGGPKETQYF
once,TRBV19,TRBD2,TRBJ2-3,TGTGCCAGTAAGCGGGAGGGCGGGACAGATACGCAGTATTTT,CASKREGGTDTQYF
.,TRBV28,TRBD2,TRBJ2-1,TGTGCCAGCAGTCTAGCGGGAGGGGACAATGAGCAGTTCTTC,CASSLAGGDNEQFF
.,TRBV18,.,TRBJ2-5,TGTGCCAGCTCACCACGCGGGGCGGTGGGAGAGACCCAGTACTTC,CASSPRGAVGETQYF
.,TRBV5-5,TRBD1,TRBJ2-7,TGTGCCAGCAGCTTCACAGGGGTCCCCTACGAGCAGTACTTC,CASSFTGVPYEQYF
.,TRBV29-1,.,TRBJ2-3,TGCAGCGTTGGATGGAGGGGCACAGATACGCAGTATTTT,CSVGWRGTDTQYF
few,TRBV4-1,.,TRBJ1-6,TGCGCCAGCAGCCAAGATGTGGTCCGGTCACCCCTCCACTTT,CASSQDVVRSPLHF
.,TRBV9,TRBD1,TRBJ2-3,TGTGCCAGCAGCCAAGGGACAGGAGTCACAGATACGCAGTATTTT,CASSQGTGVTDTQYF
.,TRBV25-1,TRBD2,TRBJ2-7,TGTGCCAGCAGATCGACTAGCGGCTCCTACGAGCAGTACTTC,CASRSTSGSYEQYF
.,TRBV19,TRBD2,TRBJ2-7,TGTGCCAGTAGTAACTCTCTAGCGGCCTCCTACGAGCAGTACTTC,CASSNSLAASYEQYF
.,TRBV7-9,TRBD2,TRBJ2-2,TGTGCCAGCAGCCGACGGACTAGCGGGCCTTCGAACACCGGGGAGCTGTTTTTT,CASSRRTSGPSNTGELFF
few,TRBV5-4,TRBD2,TRBJ2-1,TGTGCCAGCAGCCCCGGGACTAGCGTGAGCAATGAGCAGTTCTTC,CASSPGTSVSNEQFF
.,TRBV4-1,.,TRBJ2-2,TGCGCCAGCAGCCGTGGGAGGAACACCGGGGAGCTGTTTTTT,CASSRGRNTGELFF
few,TRBV7-2,TRBD2,TRBJ2-7,TGTGCCAGCAGCCCGGTTGCGGGAGTCCCCCTCGAGCAGTACTTC,CASSPVAGVPLEQYF
.,TRBV19,.,TRBJ2-1,TGTGCCAGTAGTATAGGGAGGGCGAAGCAGTTCTTC,CASSIGRAKQFF
few,TRBV5-1,.,TRBJ2-5,TGCGCCAGCAGCTTGACTCCAGGGGAAGAGACCCAGTACTTC,CASSLTPGEETQYF
.,TRBV27,.,TRBJ1-5,TGTGCCAGCAGTGGGGCAGGCTATCAGCCCCAGCATTTT,CASSGAGYQPQHF
.,TRBV7-2,.,TRBJ2-5,TGTGCCAGCAGCTTAGCCTTCTCCCCGGAGACCCAGTACTTC,CASSLAFSPETQYF
.,TRBV9,TRBD2,TRBJ2-1,TGTGCCAGCAGCTCCGAAGGGGAGCGGGGGTCCTACAATGAGCAGTTCTTC,CASSSEGERGSYNEQFF
.,TRBV19,TRBD2,TRBJ2-2,TGTGCCAGTTCATGGTCTAGCGGGAGTGGTACCGGGGAGCTGTTTTTT,CASSWSSGSGTGELFF
.,TRBV10-3,.,TRBJ2-2,TGTGCCATCAGTGAGCGGGGGACGAACACCGGGGAGCTGTTTTTT,CAISERGTNTGELFF
few,TRBV5-1,TRBD2,TRBJ2-4,TGCGCCAGCAGCTTGGCCCTAGCGGAAACCCGAAAGTACTTC,CASSLALAETRKYF
.,TRBV19,.,TRBJ1-2,TGTGCCAGTAGTATAGTTACAGGGTCTGGCTACCCCTTC,CASSIVTGSGYPF
.,TRBV7-9,.,TRBJ1-2,TGTTCCAGCAGCCCGCTCCTGGCTTACGGGACTGCCGTCTATGGCTACACCTTC,CSSSPLLAYGTAVYGYTF
few,TRBV7-3,TRBD1,TRBJ2-1,TGTGCCAGCAGATTGACAGGGAGCTCCTACAATGAGCAGTTCTTC,CASRLTGSSYNEQFF
.,TRBV29-1,.,TRBJ2-3,TGCAGCGTTGAAGTATCGAGGGCAGGGCTGGGGGCCCAGTATTTT,CSVEVSRAGLGAQYF
few,TRBV12-5,.,TRBJ2-1,TGTGCTAGCGGAGCGGACTACAATGAGCAGTTCTTC,CASGADYNEQFF
.,TRBV10-1,TRBD1,TRBJ1-5,TGCGCCAACCCGGGACAGGGGATAATGAGTCAGCCCCAGCATTTT,CANPGQGIMSQPQHF
.,TRBV28,.,TRBJ1-2,TGTGCCAGCAGTTTACTGACGGGGAGGGGCTACACCTTC,CASSLLTGRGYTF
.,TRBV5-6,.,TRBJ2-7,TGTGCCAGCAGCCCCCTATTCGGAGACGAGCAGTACTTC,CASSPLFGDEQYF
.,TRBV5-1,.,TRBJ1-3,TGCGCCAGCAGCTTGGAAGGAGGACCCTCTGGAAACACCATATATTTT,CASSLEGGPSGNTIYF
.,TRBV7-2,.,TRBJ1-2,TGTGCCAGCAGCTTAGAGTCAGGACAGAACTATGGCTACACCTTC,CASSLESGQNYGYTF
.,TRBV18,.,TRBJ2-3,TGTGCCAGCTCACCTCAAGCGGTCTCCACAGATACGCAGTATTTT,CASSPQAVSTDTQYF
.,TRBV10-2,TRBD1,TRBJ2-5,TGCGCCAGCCTCCGGACAGGCCTAGAGACCCAGTACTTC,CASLRTGLETQYF
.,TRBV28,.,TRBJ1-3,TGTGCCAGCAGGGGGACTCCTCGAAACACCATATATTTT,CASRGTPRNTIYF
.,TRBV6-5,.,TRBJ2-3,TGTGCCAGCAGGGCAGCGGCTAGCTGGACAGATACGCAGTATTTT,CASRAAASWTDTQYF
.,TRBV27,TRBD1,TRBJ1-2,TGTGCCAGCAGTCGGGACAGACTCTATGGCTACACCTTC,CASSRDRLYGYTF
.,TRBV11-1,TRBD1,TRBJ1-1,TGTGCCAGCAGCTTAGGCTCCGGGACAGACCTTATGAACACTGAAGCTTTCTTT,CASSLGSGTDLMNTEAFF
.,TRBV18,TRBD2,TRBJ2-3,TGTGCCACCAACCCGTTCAGCGGCGGGAGGGCAACAGATACGCAGTATTTT,CATNPFSGGRATDTQYF
.,TRBV18,.,TRBJ2-2,TGTGCCAGCTCACCCACAGACAGAACCGGGGAGCTGTTTTTT,CASSPTDRTGELFF
.,TRBV29-1,.,TRBJ2-3,TGCAGCGTTTCGGGGGAAGATACGCAGTATTTT,CSVSGEDTQYF
.,TRBV19,TRBD1,TRBJ1-1,TGTGCCAGTAGTATGGGACAGGTCAACACTGAAGCTTTCTTT,CASSMGQVNTEAFF
.,TRBV10-1,.,TRBJ1-4,TGCGCCAGCAGTGAAGGAGCAACTAATGAAAAACTGTTTTTT,CASSEGATNEKLFF
.,TRBV28,.,TRBJ2-5,TGTGCCAGCAGTTTAATAGAGGAGACCCAGTACTTC,CASSLIEETQYF
.,TRBV27,TRBD1,TRBJ1-3,TGTGCCAGCAGGCTGAACAGGGGCTCTGGAAACACCATATATTTT,CASRLNRGSGNTIYF
.,TRBV5-4,TRBD2,TRBJ2-1,TGTGCCAGCAGCTTCCTCAAGGGTACTAGCGGGGCCTACAATGAGCAGTTCTTC,CASSFLKGTSGAYNEQFF
.,TRBV29-1,.,TRBJ1-2,TGCAGCGTTGATGGGGCGGAGGGCTACACCTTC,CSVDGAEGYTF
.,TRBV30,.,TRBJ1-2,TGTGCCTGGACTCAACTCCGGGACTCCAACTATGGCTACACCTTC,CAWTQLRDSNYGYTF
.,TRBV29-1,.,TRBJ2-3,TGCAGCGTTGACCCTCCCATCTTCGAGCGGAGAGGGAGCGCAGATACGCAGTATTTT,CSVDPPIFERRGSADTQYF
.,TRBV7-2,.,TRBJ1-4,TGTGCGCCCCCAAACCTCGGGTTT,CAPPNLGF
few,TRBV30,TRBD2,TRBJ2-1,TGTGCCTGGAGTGTAGGCGCTAGCGGGAGTGAGCAGTTCTTC,CAWSVGASGSEQFF
.,TRBV29-1,TRBD1,TRBJ1-1,TGCAGCGTGGCAGGGGGCCCGGACACTGAAGCTTTCTTT,CSVAGGPDTEAFF